The 6 T cell receptor beta chains below were found in one sample sequenced in a study of early T cells in non-severe SARS-CoV-2 infection. MiXCR, applied by TCRdb to the 5' RACE reads, yields one record per CDR3 protein. The table has fewer than 55,000 distinct CDR3 sequences, around a tenth seen once. Material for sequencing was whole blood. These receptors were taken from an adult who was a healthcare worker with PCR-confirmed SARS-CoV-2 infection or an uninfected control (not recorded which).

This clonotype was recorded at least ten times. V usage is TRBV29-1 and J usage is TRBJ2-7; D is unclear. The CDR3 sequence is 12 residues long. Looked up from germline, CDR1 is SQVTM and CDR2 is ANQGSEA. The V gene lost 7 bases and the J gene lost 6 bases, with 16 bases spanning the gap. CDR3 DNA sequence: TGCAGCGCCCAATCCGGTCTCGCCGAGCAGTACTTC. Encoded protein: CSAQSGLAEQYF.

This clonotype was detected ten times or more. The genes are TRBV18 and TRBJ2-5; possibly TRBD1 or TRBD2 for D (5 bases each). The germline V gene has CDR1 KGHSH and CDR2 LQKENI. V lost 0 bases and J lost 0, with 8 bases in between. The CDR3 has 15 residues. The CDR3 is CASSPPGRDQETQYF. CDR3 bases: TGTGCCAGCTCACCACCGGGACGAGACCAAGAGACCCAGTACTTC.

This clonotype was counted ten times or more. The chain carries TRBV5-6 and TRBJ1-4, with D perhaps TRBD1 (6 bases). In germline, CDR1 is SGHDT, CDR2 YYEEEE. The CDR3 loop spans 17 amino acids. V lost 4 bases to trimming and J lost 1 base, with 17 bases between them. This CDR3 is CASSPWGLIGTNEKLFF. CDR3 nucleotides: TGTGCCAGCAGCCCTTGGGGGCTGATTGGAACTAATGAAAAACTGTTTTTT.

This clonotype was detected many times. This chain connects TRBV20-1 to TRBJ2-1; D is perhaps TRBD2 (5 bases). The germline V and J ends were trimmed by 6 bases and 7 bases, with 16 bases remaining between them. This CDR3 is built from 13 residues. Germline V gene data show CDR1 as DFQATT and CDR2 as SNEGSKA (reference sequence). The CDR3 DNA follows: TGCAGTGCGGGTGGGCTTACGGGGAATGAGCAGTTCTTC. Translated: CSAGGLTGNEQFF.

There are many counts of this clonotype. This chain links TRBV9 with TRBJ2-5; 7 bases match TRBD1. J lost 1 base, V lost 3 bases, and 3 bases had no gene match. The V gene's germline CDR1 is SGDLS and CDR2 YYNGEE. CDR3 length: 14 amino acids. CDR3 residues: CASSEAGGQETQYF. The CDR3 DNA follows: TGTGCCAGCAGCGAAGCAGGGGGCCAAGAGACCCAGTACTTC.

This clonotype was seen many times. The chain links TRBV27 to TRBJ2-2; perhaps TRBD1 as D (6 bases). V shed 0 bases and J shed 5 bases, with 7 bases lying between them. Germline loops: CDR1 MNHEY, CDR2 SMNVEV (reference sequence). The CDR3 loop spans 14 amino acids. CDR3 residues: CASSLSQGTGELFF. CDR3 DNA: TGTGCCAGCAGTTTATCCCAGGGGACCGGGGAGCTGTTTTTT.